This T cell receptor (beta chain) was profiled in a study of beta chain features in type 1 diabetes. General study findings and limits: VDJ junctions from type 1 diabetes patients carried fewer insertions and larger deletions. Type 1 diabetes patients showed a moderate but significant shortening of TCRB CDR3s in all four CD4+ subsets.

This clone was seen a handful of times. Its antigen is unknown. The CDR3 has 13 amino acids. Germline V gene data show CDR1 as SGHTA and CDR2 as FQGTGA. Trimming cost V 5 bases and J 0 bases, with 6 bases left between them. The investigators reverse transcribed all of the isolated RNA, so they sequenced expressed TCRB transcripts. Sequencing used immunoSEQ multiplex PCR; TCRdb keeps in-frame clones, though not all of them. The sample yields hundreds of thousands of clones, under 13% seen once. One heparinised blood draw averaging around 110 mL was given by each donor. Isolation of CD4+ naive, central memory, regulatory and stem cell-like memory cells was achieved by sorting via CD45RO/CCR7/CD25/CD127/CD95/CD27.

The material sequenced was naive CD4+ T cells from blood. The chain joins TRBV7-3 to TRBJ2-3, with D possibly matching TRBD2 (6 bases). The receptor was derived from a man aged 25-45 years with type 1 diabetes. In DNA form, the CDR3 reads TGTGCCAGCAGCGGAGGGAGCACAGATACGCAGTATTTT. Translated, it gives CASSGGSTDTQYF.